The rows below give T cell receptor beta chains drawn from one sample of a study of T cells in localized non-small cell lung cancer. Profiled with immunoSEQ multiplex PCR; TCRdb holds only in-frame clones, not every one. The sample holds roughly 32,000 clones; around 90% are singletons and the top ten take 4.2%. Source: peripheral blood mononuclear cells, taken before any cancer treatment. These receptor sequences come from a woman aged 35-70 years with stage III lung adenocarcinoma. The conserved cysteine and the conserved F or W are not part of the CDR3 here. A D gene is named only where the DNA matches it firmly.

v_gene	j_gene	len	d_gene	CDR3aa
TRBV6-4	TRBJ2-3	12	.	ASSEKGNTDTQY
TRBV5-1	TRBJ2-1	12	TRBD2	ASSESGSSNEQF
TRBV4-3	TRBJ1-1	13	TRBD1	ASSQGTGQNTEAF
TRBV19	TRBJ2-2	17	TRBD2	ASSATRTSGRAKAGELF
TRBV15	TRBJ1-4	15	.	ATSRGSETATNEKLF
TRBV4-1	TRBJ1-6	14	.	ASSQDGRTKNSPLH
TRBV10-3	TRBJ1-4	9	.	ASRGDEKLF
TRBV19	TRBJ1-4	12	.	ASMGGATNEKLF
TRBV7-9	TRBJ1-3	13	.	ASSPPEFSGNTIY
TRBV6-1	TRBJ1-6	14	.	ASSETPGQDNSPLH
TRBV6-1	TRBJ1-2	10	.	ASSEVNYGYT
TRBV6-1	TRBJ1-1	12	.	VSSEAGRPNEAF
TRBV2	TRBJ1-1	12	.	ASIPLSGNGQAF
TRBV7-9	TRBJ2-7	15	TRBD1	ASSGEGTGGWVYEQY
TRBV15	TRBJ1-2	13	TRBD1	AVTRRTGGDYGYT
TRBV11-2	TRBJ2-5	11	.	ASSLGGRETQY